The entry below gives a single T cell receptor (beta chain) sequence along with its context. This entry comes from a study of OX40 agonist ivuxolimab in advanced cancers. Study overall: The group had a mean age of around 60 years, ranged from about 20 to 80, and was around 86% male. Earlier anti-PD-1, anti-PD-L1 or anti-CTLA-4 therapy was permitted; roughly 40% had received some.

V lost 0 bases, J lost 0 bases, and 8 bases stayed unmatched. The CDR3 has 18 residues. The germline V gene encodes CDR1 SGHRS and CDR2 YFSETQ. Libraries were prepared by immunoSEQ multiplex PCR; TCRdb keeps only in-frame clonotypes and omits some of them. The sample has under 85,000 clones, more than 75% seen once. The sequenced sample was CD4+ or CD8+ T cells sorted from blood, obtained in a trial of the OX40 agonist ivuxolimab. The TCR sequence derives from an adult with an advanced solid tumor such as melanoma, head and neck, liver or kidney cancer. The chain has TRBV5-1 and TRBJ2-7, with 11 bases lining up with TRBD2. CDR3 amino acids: CASSLGLAGGTYSYEQYF. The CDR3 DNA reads TGCGCCAGCAGCTTGGGCCTAGCGGGAGGTACTTACTCCTACGAGCAGTACTTC.